Sequencing of this T cell receptor beta chain was carried out in a study of blood T cell repertoires in COVID-19. Study-wide context: COVID-19 samples, acute and convalescent, were from the United States, Italy and Spain. Sources were T cells, B-cell-depleted T cells, or PBMCs; the material itself was cDNA or gDNA.

Per the original methods: How many nucleated cells were present was estimated from reference gene primer amplification. Produced via immunoSEQ multiplex PCR; TCRdb's table is partial and in-frame only. The V and J calls and clone size come from that table; D and trimming were worked out from the DNA. The data show 90,000 to 120,000 clones, more than 85% seen once. The CDR3 covers 14 residues. Germline CDR1 MNHEY, CDR2 SVGEGT. The V end was cut by 0 bases, the J end by 0 bases, with 6 bases between. Sequenced material: peripheral blood. The TCR was taken from a human donor in a cohort sampled during active COVID-19. The chain has TRBV6-2 or TRBV6-3 and TRBJ2-7; D gene unclear. Here the CDR3 reads CASSYSASSYEQYF. DNA for the CDR3: TGTGCCAGCAGTTACTCGGCTAGCTCCTACGAGCAGTACTTC.